Below, one T cell receptor beta chain is given with its context. At least ten counts were recorded for this clonotype. What antigen it recognizes has not been identified. The input lacks base qualities; no much larger clone sits a single base away. This sample is drawn from a study of quantifying T cell responses using KT2 cells (dated by TCRdb to the late 2010s). Turning to the overall study: RNA was DNase-treated and reverse transcribed with TCR alpha and beta constant-region primers, mostly using SuperScript III. The efficiency of the T4 ligation step under optimum conditions was estimated to be greater than 8.5%. To avoid over-amplification, PCR2 was carried out as a SYBR Green qPCR and halted once a predetermined fluorescence threshold was reached. Study-wide findings and limitations: Over several orders of magnitude, the number of KT2 alpha and beta sequences rose linearly with the number of KT2 cells put in. No side-by-side comparison of the pipeline with other TCR sequencing techniques was included in the study. Saturation was seen in the detection of KT2 sequences when very high numbers of KT2 cells were spiked in. KT2 sequences were detected down to the lowest spike-in tested, about one KT2 cell per 100,000 PBMC.

The CDR3 covers 12 residues, taking in both the cysteine and the phenylalanine. Of all the DNA, just the CDR3 is kept, 36 bases in frame from base 1. CDR1 and CDR2 were assigned from the germline V gene as SGHVS and FNYEAQ. Relative to germline, V is 2 bases shorter and J is 4 bases shorter, with 4 bases between their ends. Known numbers of KT2, a T cell clone whose TCR had been sequenced previously, were spiked into unfractionated PBMC to test the sensitivity and accuracy of the pipeline. A range of KT2-to-PBMC ratios was produced by mixing KT2 cells with a fixed number of PBMC. Receptor libraries were prepared by UMI-ligation and nested PCR. A single-stranded oligonucleotide bearing the Illumina SP2 sequence and a UMI was ligated to the 3' end of the cDNA with T4 RNA ligase 1. PCR1 was run for 4 cycles (98 degrees C for 15 s, 69 degrees C for 30 s, 72 degrees C for 40 s), and an equimolar mix of RC1.1 and RC1.2, covering TRBC1 and TRBC2, was used as the beta primer. From PCR2 onward, TCR alpha and beta chains were processed separately, with sample indices and Illumina adaptors added. The UMI was composed of 12 random nucleotides, arranged as two hexamers separated by a spacer, and was positioned after an 8-base spacer. The libraries were sequenced on an Illumina MiSeq using v2 2x251 paired-end chemistry, usually with 12 to 13 samples in each run. PhiX DNA was added at about 5-8% to each sequencing library so that diversity was increased. Processing in the source paper ran as follows. bcl2fastq converted raw reads to FASTQ, and Demultiplexor demultiplexed the reads by dual indices. V and J genes were assigned by Decombinator through tag matching, with a single base-pair mismatch permitted. Using UMIs, Collapsinator corrected both sequencing errors and the frequency errors that come from PCR heterogeneity. CDR3Translator turned Decombinator identifiers into nucleotide sequence, translated that sequence into amino acids, and pulled out the CDR3 based on C- and N-terminal motifs. A cluster of KT2 sequences that shared one unique molecular identifier was counted as a single distinct KT2 TCR. TCRdb ran its own pipeline on the public reads, namely fastp trimming at Q25 and MiXCR clone calling, and kept in-frame beta chains. A single entry per CDR3 protein holds the most common genes and DNA from its merged rows. For this entry, the V and J calls and clone size follow TCRdb and not the study's own pipeline. The sample has around 35,000 distinct CDR3 sequences on record, over 9% of them singletons. The ten top clones hold about a tenth of the sample.

The sequenced sample was PBMCs spiked with cells of the T cell clone KT2. The source of this sequence is a human donor. The V and J genes are TRBV7-6 and TRBJ2-3; the D gene cannot be resolved reliably. The CDR3: CASSLFADTQYF. The DNA reads TGTGCCAGCAGCTTATTTGCAGATACGCAGTATTTT.